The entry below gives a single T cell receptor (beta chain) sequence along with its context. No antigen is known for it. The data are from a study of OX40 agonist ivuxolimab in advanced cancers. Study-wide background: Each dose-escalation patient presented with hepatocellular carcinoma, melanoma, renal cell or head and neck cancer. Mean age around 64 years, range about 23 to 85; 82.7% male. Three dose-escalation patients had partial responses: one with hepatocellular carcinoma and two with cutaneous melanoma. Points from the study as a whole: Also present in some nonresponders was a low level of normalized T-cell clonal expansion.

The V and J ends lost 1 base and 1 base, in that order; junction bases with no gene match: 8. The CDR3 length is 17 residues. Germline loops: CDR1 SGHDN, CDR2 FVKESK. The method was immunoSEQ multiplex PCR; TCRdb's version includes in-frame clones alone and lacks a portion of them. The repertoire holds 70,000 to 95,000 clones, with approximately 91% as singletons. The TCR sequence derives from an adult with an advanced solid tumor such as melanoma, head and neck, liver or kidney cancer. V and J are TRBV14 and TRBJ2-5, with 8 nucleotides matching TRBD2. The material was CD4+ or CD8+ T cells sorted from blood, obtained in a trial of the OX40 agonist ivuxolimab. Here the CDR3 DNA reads TGTGCCAGCAGCCAAGTGGGGGGACTAGTCAGCCAAGAGACCCAGTACTTC. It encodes CASSQVGGLVSQETQYF.